This T cell receptor beta chain was sequenced during a study of T cells expressing NK-cell markers. Study-level background: TCR beta repertoires came from sorted CD3+CD56+NKG2C+, CD3+CD56+NKG2C- and CD3+CD56-NKG2C+ T cells.

From the 5' RACE reads, TCRdb lists one entry per CDR3 protein and no DNA. Seen in this sample are approximately 380,000 distinct CDR3 sequences; the ten most common clones hold 5.2%. Study-wide findings and caveats: In a group of several donors, dominant NKG2C+ clonotypes represented 1.0-7.0% of CD8+ T cells.

The CDR3 consists of 14 residues. Germline CDR1 and CDR2: MNHNS and SASEGT. To note about this clonotype: Its specificity is not known.

The gene calls are TRBV6-1 and TRBJ1-5; TCRdb returns TRBD1, unconfirmable since there is no DNA. The sequenced sample consisted of blood T cells: a sorted CD56 or NKG2C T cell subset, CD4+ or CD8+ T cells, or bulk PBMC T cells (not recorded which). The clonotype comes from a man aged 18-69 years in good health. CDR3: CASSPDRGGEPQHF.